A selection of T cell receptor beta chains follows, all from one sample in a study of shared clonotypes between healthy human individuals. Repertoires were generated with immunoSEQ multiplex PCR, while TCRdb's copy carries only in-frame clones and drops some. The sample records about 480,000 clones, nearly 80% being singletons. Sequencing was done on a sample of PBMCs. Every receptor here comes from a woman in her thirties or forties in good health. Some clones in this sample may be carry-over from other donors' samples. Each CDR3 is given with its conserved first and last residue. Fields, in order: clone size, D gene, V gene, J gene, CDR3 protein, CDR3 DNA. A D gene is named only where the DNA matches it firmly. Size is stated for part of the rows, as once, few or many counts, or as a class when the clone is expanded.

>once|NA|TRBV10-3|TRBJ1-1
CAISESITGKRSEAFF
TGTGCCATCAGTGAGTCGATAACAGGGAAGAGGTCTGAAGCTTTCTTT
>NA|TRBD2|TRBV7-8|TRBJ2-3
CASSFSPWTSGGTSTDTQYF
TGTGCCAGCAGCTTTAGCCCATGGACTAGCGGGGGAACTAGCACAGATACGCAGTATTTT
>NA|TRBD2|TRBV4-2|TRBJ2-7
CASSQGLAGGYEQYF
TGTGCCAGCAGCCAAGGACTAGCGGGAGGCTACGAGCAGTACTTC
>NA|TRBD1|TRBV6-6|TRBJ2-5
CASTKRGQGVETQYF
TGTGCCAGCACCAAACGAGGACAGGGCGTGGAGACCCAGTACTTC
>NA|NA|TRBV28|TRBJ2-3
CASRGVTDTQYF
TGTGCCAGCAGGGGGGTCACAGATACGCAGTATTTT
>NA|NA|TRBV5-1|TRBJ1-1
CASSLPGENTEAFF
TGCGCCAGCAGCTTGCCTGGGGAGAACACTGAAGCTTTCTTT
>NA|TRBD2|TRBV15|TRBJ2-3
CATSRTSGSRDTQYF
TGTGCCACCAGCAGGACTAGCGGGAGTCGAGATACGCAGTATTTT
>NA|TRBD1|TRBV7-7|TRBJ1-4
CASSLGTGGGNEKLFF
TGTGCTAGCAGCTTGGGGACAGGGGGCGGGAATGAAAAACTGTTTTTT
>NA|TRBD1|TRBV5-6|TRBJ2-3
CASSPGTGSSTDTQYF
TGTGCCAGCAGCCCCGGGACAGGCTCTAGCACAGATACGCAGTATTTT
>NA|NA|TRBV6-5|TRBJ2-3
CASSRRGDTQYF
TGTGCCAGCAGCCGCCGAGGGGATACGCAGTATTTT
>NA|NA|TRBV21-1|TRBJ1-5
CASSKVVGCDQPQHF
TGTGCCAGCAGCAAAGTTGTGGGTTGTGATCAGCCCCAGCATTTT